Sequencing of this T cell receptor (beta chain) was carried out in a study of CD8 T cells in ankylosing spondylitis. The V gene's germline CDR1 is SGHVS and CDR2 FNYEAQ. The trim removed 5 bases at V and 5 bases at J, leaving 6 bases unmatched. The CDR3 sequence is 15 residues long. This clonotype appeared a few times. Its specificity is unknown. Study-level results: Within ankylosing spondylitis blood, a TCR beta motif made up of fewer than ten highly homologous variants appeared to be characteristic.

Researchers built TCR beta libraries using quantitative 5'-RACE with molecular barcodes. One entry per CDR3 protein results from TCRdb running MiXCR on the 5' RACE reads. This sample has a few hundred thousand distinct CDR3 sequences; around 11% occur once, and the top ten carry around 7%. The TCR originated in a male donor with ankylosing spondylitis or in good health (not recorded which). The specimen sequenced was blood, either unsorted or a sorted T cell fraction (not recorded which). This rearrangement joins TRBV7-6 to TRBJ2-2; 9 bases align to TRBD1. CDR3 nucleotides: TGTGCCAGCAGCGAAAGGACAGGGGAAACCGGGGAGCTGTTTTTT. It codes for CASSERTGETGELFF.